The text below deals with one T cell receptor beta chain. The sample comes from a study of PD-L1 blockade in urothelial cancer. Specified time point: pretreatment peripheral blood. This table comes from immunoSEQ multiplex PCR, and its TCRdb copy is limited to in-frame clones, with some not included. The sample contains tens of thousands of clones, around four fifths of which appear only once. CDR1 is SGHAT, CDR2 FQNNGV, per germline. V dropped 4 bases and J dropped 3; count of bases not matched to a gene: 9. This CDR3 has 16 amino acids. V and J are TRBV11-2 and TRBJ2-1; 7 bases map to TRBD2. The source was PBMCs, collected around atezolizumab (anti-PD-L1) treatment. This receptor was taken from a man older than 75 with urothelial cancer. As DNA, the CDR3 is TGTGCCAGCAGCTCCGCAGGGAGCGGGGTCTACAATGAGCAGTTCTTC. Its translation is CASSSAGSGVYNEQFF.